A single sample gave rise to the 21 T cell receptor beta chains below, sequenced in a study of identical twins. In TCRdb, the 5' RACE reads were re-called with MiXCR into one record per CDR3 protein. The repertoire holds 450,000 to 650,000 distinct CDR3 sequences, with 9.6% as singletons. These sequences were also reported in another study, on yellow fever vaccine responses in identical twins.

The sample consisted of PBMCs. The source is a woman younger than 30 in good health.

V usage is TRBV4-1 and J usage is TRBJ2-1; the D gene is possibly TRBD1 (5 bases). Germline-derived CDR1 and CDR2 are MGHRA and YSYEKL. CDR3 size: 13 residues. V was trimmed by 1 base and J by 6 bases, leaving 7 bases between them. DNA of the CDR3: TGCGCCAGCAGCCAAGCAGGGCTCAATGAGCAGTTCTTC. Amino acids: CASSQAGLNEQFF.

The chain employs TRBV7-9 and TRBJ2-5; D may be TRBD2 (6 bases). The CDR3 runs 12 residues. Germline-derived CDR1 and CDR2 are SEHNR and FQNEAQ (reference sequence). The germline V and J ends were trimmed by 3 bases and 10 bases, with 12 bases remaining between them. The chain's CDR3 is CASSFTPGLQYF. CDR3 in DNA: TGTGCCAGCAGCTTCACTCCGGGACTCCAGTACTTC.

This clonotype has a count of ten or more. The chain combines TRBV27 with TRBJ2-7; D unclear. The CDR3 is 13 residues long. The V and J ends lost 3 bases and 5 bases respectively, with 11 bases between them. CDR1 is MNHEY and CDR2 is SMNVEV in the germline V gene (reference sequence). CDR3 residues: CASSFYSSDEQYF. The CDR3 DNA follows: TGTGCCAGCAGTTTCTATTCTTCGGACGAGCAGTACTTC.

The chain uses TRBV3-1 and TRBJ2-5; 7 nucleotides match TRBD2. The CDR3 runs 16 residues. V shed 0 bases, J shed 1 base, and the junction held 5 bases outside the gene matches. Germline V gene lookup returns CDR1 LGHDT and CDR2 YNNKEL (reference sequence). CDR3 residues: CASSQERGRGQETQYF. The CDR3 nucleotides are TGTGCCAGCAGCCAAGAGAGAGGGAGGGGCCAAGAGACCCAGTACTTC.

This clonotype was seen at least ten times. The chain combines TRBV11-2 with TRBJ2-7; TRBD1 matches at 8 bases. The V segment lost 0 bases and the J segment 2 bases; nucleotides outside the gene matches: 3. Germline CDR1 SGHAT, CDR2 FQNNGV. There are 15 residues in the CDR3. The CDR3 sequence is CASSLDHRGAYEQYF. The CDR3 nucleotides are TGTGCCAGCAGCTTAGATCACAGGGGGGCCTACGAGCAGTACTTC.

This clonotype occurred many times. The chain recombines TRBV29-1 with TRBJ1-4; 9 bases line up with TRBD1. The germline V gene has CDR1 SQVTM and CDR2 ANQGSEA. V lost 7 bases, J lost 8 bases, and 5 bases stayed unmatched. The CDR3 loop spans 12 amino acids. CDR3 protein: CSAGTGKEKLFF. The CDR3 DNA reads TGCAGCGCCGGGACAGGGAAAGAAAAACTGTTTTTT.

This clonotype was observed at least ten times. This rearrangement joins TRBV20-1 to TRBJ2-7; D call uncertain. The CDR3 length is 9 residues. In germline, CDR1 is DFQATT, CDR2 SNEGSKA (reference sequence). The ends were cut back, 4 bases at V and 5 bases at J, with 3 bases in the middle. CDR3 DNA sequence: TGCAGTGCTACCCACGAGCAGTACTTC. This sequence encodes CSATHEQYF.

This clonotype was recorded a few times. This sequence joins TRBV20-1 and TRBJ2-1; D perhaps matches TRBD1 (6 bases). Between the trimmed V and J ends, which lost 4 bases and 1 base, there was a span of 20 bases. Germline V gives CDR1 DFQATT, CDR2 SNEGSKA (reference sequence). The CDR3 consists of 17 residues. The CDR3 here is CSATAYRTATSYNEQFF. The CDR3 DNA reads TGCAGTGCTACAGCCTACAGGACAGCGACGTCCTACAATGAGCAGTTCTTC.

This clonotype showed up many times. This chain uses TRBV15 with TRBJ1-1; D call uncertain. V lost 2 bases to trimming and J lost 0 bases, with 7 bases between them. This CDR3 region has 14 residues. CDR1 is LNHNV and CDR2 is YYDKDF in the germline V gene (reference sequence). The DNA for the CDR3 is TGTGCCACCAGCAGAAGCACACTGAACACTGAAGCTTTCTTT. The encoded protein is CATSRSTLNTEAFF.

The V and J genes are TRBV7-2 and TRBJ2-1; possibly TRBD1 for D (6 bases). Trimming cost V 6 bases and J 7 bases, with 16 bases left between them. This CDR3 contains 14 residues. Germline CDR1 and CDR2: SGHTA and FQGNSA. The CDR3 DNA sequence: TGTGCCAGCAGTTCCTCCGGGACACATAATGAGCAGTTCTTC. Translated, it gives CASSSSGTHNEQFF.

CDR3 coding DNA: TGTGCCAGCAGCTTAGCGAGAGCAGGCTCTGGGGCCAACGTCCTGACTTTC. As protein: CASSLARAGSGANVLTF. This rearrangement joins TRBV7-2 to TRBJ2-6; D call uncertain. V was trimmed by 0 bases and J by 0 bases, leaving 9 bases between them. Germline-derived CDR1 and CDR2 are SGHTA and FQGNSA. The CDR3 length is 17 residues.

This clonotype was seen many times. This sequence joins TRBV7-9 and TRBJ1-4, with TRBD1 matching over 8 bases. Trimming cost V 4 bases and J 6 bases; bases outside gene matches: 4. This CDR3 is built from 14 residues. Germline V lookup: CDR1 SEHNR, CDR2 FQNEAQ (reference sequence). The CDR3 sequence: CASSSTGADEKLFF. The CDR3 bases are TGTGCCAGCAGCTCGACAGGGGCCGATGAAAAACTGTTTTTT.

This chain uses TRBV29-1 with TRBJ2-7; TRBD2 might be the D (6 bases). This CDR3 spans 11 amino acids. The V end lost 1 base, the J end lost 5 bases, and 6 bases lay between the germline ends. Germline-derived CDR1 and CDR2 are SQVTM and ANQGSEA. Here the CDR3 reads CSVEGRDEQYF. The CDR3 region has the DNA TGCAGCGTTGAAGGGAGGGACGAGCAGTACTTC.

V is TRBV18 and J is TRBJ2-6; no definite D call. The germline V gene has CDR1 KGHSH and CDR2 LQKENI. This CDR3 is 16 amino acids long. V was shortened by 5 bases and J by 2 bases, with 13 bases between the two germline ends. Written as DNA, the CDR3 is TGTGCCAGCTCAATTTACGGAGATGCTGGGGCCAACGTCCTGACTTTC. It specifies CASSIYGDAGANVLTF. Variable domain in full (rest from reference TRBV18 and TRBJ2-6): NAGVMQNPRHLVRRRGQEARLRCSPMKGHSHVYWYRQLPEEGLKFMVYLQKENIIDESGMPKERFSAEFPKEGPSILRIQQVVRGDSAAYFCASSIYGDAGANVLTFGAGSRLTVL.

The V call is TRBV29-1, the J call TRBJ2-3; 8 nucleotides align to TRBD1. V lost 4 bases and J lost 5; bases outside the gene matches: 8. CDR1 is SQVTM and CDR2 is ANQGSEA in the germline V gene. This CDR3 contains 14 residues. CDR3: CSVGVLDREDTQYF. The CDR3 DNA reads as TGCAGCGTTGGGGTCCTGGACAGGGAAGATACGCAGTATTTT.

In its sample, this clonotype was seen a few times. The V and J genes are TRBV5-1 and TRBJ2-7; tentatively, D is TRBD2 (6 bases). V lost 1 base, J lost 1 base, and 15 bases lay in between. There are 16 residues in the CDR3. Per germline, CDR1 SGHRS and CDR2 YFSETQ. This CDR3 is CASSLPHWGESYEQYF. The CDR3 DNA reads TGCGCCAGCAGCTTGCCCCATTGGGGGGAGTCCTACGAGCAGTACTTC. The full variable domain, rest sourced from reference TRBV5-1 and TRBJ2-7, is KAGVTQTPRYLIKTRGQQVTLSCSPISGHRSVSWYQQTPGQGLQFLFEYFSETQRNKGNFPGRFSGRQFSNSRSEMNVSTLELGDSALYLCASSLPHWGESYEQYFGPGTRLTVT.

The rearrangement links TRBV6-2 or TRBV6-3 to TRBJ2-1; 8 bases line up with TRBD1. Germline V CDR1 and CDR2: MNHEY, SVGEGT. This CDR3 spans 16 amino acids. The junction had 10 bases not matched to a gene; V was cut back by 3 bases and J by 6 bases. CDR3 DNA: TGTGCCAGCAGTTATGTTGGGACAGGCAATCTCAATGAGCAGTTCTTC. Translation gives CASSYVGTGNLNEQFF.

This clonotype was counted many times. The CDR3 loop is CASSVGSGRTEAFF. CDR3 nucleotides: TGTGCCAGCAGCGTTGGGTCAGGGAGGACTGAAGCTTTCTTT. V gene TRBV9 combines with J gene TRBJ1-1; TRBD1 is a possible D gene (5 bases). From germline, CDR1 is SGDLS and CDR2 YYNGEE. V lost 2 bases and J lost 5, with 13 bases in between. CDR3 length: 14 residues.

This clonotype has more than one count but fewer than ten. The V and J genes are TRBV6-1 and TRBJ1-6, with D possibly TRBD1 on 5 matching bases. Germline V gene lookup returns CDR1 MNHNS and CDR2 SASEGT. Trimming removed 2 bases from V and 7 bases from J, with 15 bases in between. The CDR3 runs to 16 residues. The CDR3 sequence: CASSEPGPVGNSPLHF. The CDR3 DNA sequence: TGTGCCAGCAGTGAACCAGGGCCGGTTGGGAATTCACCCCTCCACTTT.

The chain has TRBV5-1 and TRBJ1-5; 7 bases map to TRBD1. This CDR3 contains 17 residues. Germline assignment: CDR1 SGHRS and CDR2 YFSETQ. The J segment lost 1 base and the V segment lost 7 bases, leaving 14 bases of the junction unmatched. The CDR3 bases are TGCGCCAGCCGTGAGGGATCCGGGACAGTGAGCAATCAGCCCCAGCATTTT. It translates to CASREGSGTVSNQPQHF.

The CDR3 nucleotides read TGTGCCAGTAGTATCCCCACAGGGGGCAGGAATGAGCAGTTCTTC. Its protein is CASSIPTGGRNEQFF. J is TRBJ2-1 and V is TRBV19; 9 bases match TRBD1. Germline V gives CDR1 LNHDA, CDR2 SQIVND (reference sequence). CDR3 length: 15 residues. Trimming cost V 3 bases and J 7 bases; bases outside gene matches: 7.